This entry features one T cell receptor (beta chain) sequence. Its antigen is as yet unknown. A CD45RO/CCR7/CD25/CD127/CD95/CD27 panel sorted naive, central memory, regulatory and stem cell-like memory CD4+ cells. These data originate in a study of beta chain features in type 1 diabetes. Overall study findings and caveats: Small HLA sub-analyses could not settle whether HLA shapes TCRB rearrangement. TCRB CDR3s were moderately but significantly shorter in Type 1 diabetes patients in all four CD4+ subsets.

This CDR3 is 12 amino acids long. With 5 bases removed from V and 3 bases from J, the gap between germline ends came to 8 bases. CDR1 is ENHRY, CDR2 SYGVKD, per germline. The investigators reverse transcribed all of the isolated RNA, so they sequenced expressed TCRB transcripts. About 3.6 million reads was the average for naive, central memory and regulatory T cell samples. Libraries were prepared by immunoSEQ multiplex PCR; TCRdb keeps only in-frame clonotypes and omits some of them. In the table there are around 97,000 clones, approximately 30% of which are singletons. The receptor comes from a woman between 18 and 29 years old with type 1 diabetes. Source material: central memory CD4+ T cells from blood. The V and J genes are TRBV10-3 and TRBJ2-7; D possibly corresponds to TRBD2 (5 bases). The CDR3, as DNA: TGTGCCATCAGTCCCGACTACTACGAGCAGTACTTC. Translation gives CAISPDYYEQYF.